Presented here are 11 T cell receptor beta chains from one specimen sequenced in a study of T cell responses to AZD1222 COVID-19 vaccine. Clones were read by immunoSEQ multiplex PCR, and TCRdb kept only the in-frame ones, dropping some. The top ten hold 2% to 3% of the sample, which has 110,000 or so clones, around 89% seen once. Sequencing used peripheral blood, obtained on day 0 of AZD1222 vaccination. Receptors were obtained from an adult in good health.

The chain combines TRBV11-2 with TRBJ2-1; 8 positions agree with TRBD2. CDR1 and CDR2 from the germline V gene are SGHAT and FQNNGV. V lost 5 bases and J lost 7; bases outside the gene matches: 13. The CDR3 loop spans 16 amino acids. The CDR3 bases are TGTGCCAGCAGCCTTACCGGGACTAGAACATCAAATGAGCAGTTCTTC. It translates to CASSLTGTRTSNEQFF. The whole variable domain, remainder taken from reference TRBV11-2 and TRBJ2-1, is EAGVAQSPRYKIIEKRQSVAFWCNPISGHATLYWYQQILGQGPKLLIQFQNNGVVDDSQLPKDRFSAERLKGVDSTLKIQPAKLEDSAVYLCASSLTGTRTSNEQFFGPGTRLTVL.

The CDR3 DNA reads TGTGCCAGCAGCTTAGCCGCTGGCAGGGCCAACTATGGCTACACCTTC. Translated, it gives CASSLAAGRANYGYTF. This sequence joins TRBV7-2 and TRBJ1-2; tentatively, D is TRBD1 (5 bases). Germline V gives CDR1 SGHTA, CDR2 FQGNSA. This CDR3 contains 16 residues. Trimming took off 0 bases at V and 2 bases at J, with 13 bases between the two ends.

The gene calls are TRBV2 and TRBJ2-5, with TRBD2 as a possible D gene (6 bases). CDR1 and CDR2 from the germline V gene are SNHLY and FYNNEI. The CDR3 is made up of 16 amino acids. The V and J ends lost 5 bases and 0 bases respectively, with 16 bases between them. The DNA for the CDR3 is TGTGCCAGCAGTACGCCCCGGACTACCTACCAAGAGACCCAGTACTTC. It encodes CASSTPRTTYQETQYF.

The J gene is TRBJ2-6, the V gene TRBV11-2; D call uncertain. Germline V gene data show CDR1 as SGHAT and CDR2 as FQNNGV. The CDR3 consists of 14 residues. Between the trimmed V and J ends, which lost 7 bases and 3 bases, there was a span of 10 bases. CDR3 sequence: CASTPTGGANVLTF. For the CDR3, the DNA is TGTGCCAGCACCCCGACGGGTGGGGCCAACGTCCTGACTTTC.

CDR3 protein: CASNWGTYEQYF. The CDR3, as DNA: TGTGCCAGCAACTGGGGGACCTACGAGCAGTACTTC. The chain employs TRBV2 and TRBJ2-7; perhaps D is TRBD1 or TRBD2 (5 bases each). Looked up from germline, CDR1 is SNHLY and CDR2 is FYNNEI. This CDR3 has 12 amino acids. V was cut by 7 bases and J by 2 bases, with 9 bases left in between. The full variable domain, completed using reference TRBV2 and TRBJ2-7, is EPEVTQTPSHQVTQMGQEVILRCVPISNHLYFYWYRQILGQKVEFLVSFYNNEISEKSEIFDDQFSVERPDGSNFTLKIRSTKLEDSAMYFCASNWGTYEQYFGPGTRLTVT.

The V and J genes are TRBV7-2 and TRBJ2-1; D is possibly TRBD2 (5 bases). CDR1 is SGHTA, CDR2 FQGNSA, per germline. The CDR3 covers 15 residues. V was cut by 0 bases and J by 6 bases, with 12 bases left in between. The DNA of the CDR3 is TGTGCCAGCAGCTTAGCTTCCGGGATTAGCAATGAGCAGTTCTTC. This gives the protein CASSLASGISNEQFF.

V and J are TRBV5-1 and TRBJ2-2; D call uncertain. V gave up 1 base and J gave up 0 bases, with 25 bases separating them. The CDR3 is 21 residues long. Germline V gene data show CDR1 as SGHRS and CDR2 as YFSETQ. The CDR3 DNA follows: TGCGCCAGCAGCTTGTTAGGTTGGGGTTGGACGAGCCAGACGAACACCGGGGAGCTGTTTTTT. Residues: CASSLLGWGWTSQTNTGELFF.

The chain has TRBV10-3 and TRBJ1-1; weak D call: TRBD1 (6 bases). From germline, CDR1 is ENHRY and CDR2 SYGVKD. The germline V and J ends were trimmed by 6 bases and 1 base, with 18 bases remaining between them. The CDR3 contains 16 residues. The CDR3 is CAIRRGLQQGNTEAFF. The CDR3 DNA sequence: TGTGCCATCAGGAGGGGACTTCAACAGGGGAACACTGAAGCTTTCTTT.

This sequence joins TRBV5-1 and TRBJ2-7; no clear D. This CDR3 is 14 amino acids long. Looked up from germline, CDR1 is SGHRS and CDR2 is YFSETQ. V lost 0 bases and J lost 1, with 8 bases in between. The DNA for the CDR3 is TGCGCCAGCAGCTTGGATGGTCGGTCCTACGAGCAGTACTTC. Its translation: CASSLDGRSYEQYF. The variable domain in full, with the rest retrieved from reference TRBV5-1 and TRBJ2-7, is KAGVTQTPRYLIKTRGQQVTLSCSPISGHRSVSWYQQTPGQGLQFLFEYFSETQRNKGNFPGRFSGRQFSNSRSEMNVSTLELGDSALYLCASSLDGRSYEQYFGPGTRLTVT.

The chain couples TRBV4-1 to TRBJ2-5, with TRBD2 matching 7 bases. The V and J ends lost 4 bases and 2 bases, in that order; junction bases with no gene match: 4. Per the germline V gene, CDR1 is MGHRA and CDR2 is YSYEKL. The CDR3 length is 14 residues. CDR3 coding DNA: TGCGCCAGCAGCCTCACGCGGGAGCAAGAGACCCAGTACTTC. It specifies CASSLTREQETQYF.

This clone was observed a single time. The V and J genes are TRBV5-1 and TRBJ2-2, with D unresolved. Between the trimmed V and J ends, which lost 0 bases and 5 bases, there was a span of 2 bases. Germline V gene lookup returns CDR1 SGHRS and CDR2 YFSETQ. The CDR3 consists of 12 residues. The CDR3, as DNA: TGCGCCAGCAGCTTGGCGACCGGGGAGCTGTTTTTT. Translation gives CASSLATGELFF.